These T cell receptor beta chains were read from a single sample in a study of blood T cell repertoires in COVID-19. Assay: immunoSEQ multiplex PCR; the TCRdb copy retains only in-frame clones and omits some. The sample consists of approximately 440,000 clones, around 91% of them appearing once. Sequencing was done on a sample of PBMCs or T cells enriched from blood (not recorded which). The origin of the receptors is a man younger than 35 who had recovered from COVID-19. Both conserved end residues are part of each CDR3. A D gene is named only where the DNA matches it firmly. Size values are once, few and many counts, or a class for expanded clones, and some rows have none.

j_gene	d_gene	v_gene	abundance	CDR3aa	CDR3nt
TRBJ1-1	TRBD1	TRBV27	.	CASRPSITGGRTEAFF	TGTGCCAGCAGGCCCTCTATAACAGGGGGTAGGACTGAAGCTTTCTTT
TRBJ1-3	TRBD1	TRBV30	.	CDLQGAGNTIYF	TGTGACCTACAGGGGGCTGGAAACACCATATATTTT
TRBJ1-1	.	TRBV4-1	.	CASSLDFKRGENTEAFF	TGCGCCAGCAGCCTGGATTTCAAGCGGGGAGAGAACACTGAAGCTTTCTTT
TRBJ2-1	TRBD2	TRBV24-1	.	CATGAGGPNEQFF	TGTGCCACCGGAGCGGGAGGGCCCAATGAGCAGTTCTTC
TRBJ1-5	.	TRBV30	.	CAWSAYTGSNQPQHF	TGTGCCTGGAGTGCTTATACAGGGAGCAATCAGCCCCAGCATTTT
TRBJ1-2	.	TRBV7-3	once	CASSLGDWDGYTF	TGTGCCAGCAGCTTAGGGGACTGGGATGGCTACACCTTC
TRBJ2-2	TRBD2	TRBV5-6	.	CASSLRGGPGELFF	TGTGCCAGCAGCCTCCGGGGGGGCCCCGGGGAGCTGTTTTTT
TRBJ2-7	.	TRBV11-2	.	CASSLSPSGTPEEDEQYF	TGTGCCAGCAGCTTAAGTCCATCCGGGACACCCGAGGAAGACGAGCAGTACTTC
TRBJ2-7	.	TRBV3-1/TRBV3-2	once	CASSQPGGREQYF	TGTGCCAGCAGCCAACCAGGAGGGAGAGAGCAGTACTTC
TRBJ1-5	TRBD1	TRBV28	.	CASSLGTGVHGNQPQHF	TGTGCCAGCAGTTTAGGGACAGGGGTTCATGGCAATCAGCCCCAGCATTTT
TRBJ2-7	TRBD2	TRBV28	.	CASSPHAGGGEQYF	TGTGCCAGCAGTCCCCATGCGGGGGGTGGCGAGCAGTACTTC
TRBJ2-7	TRBD1	TRBV18	.	CASSPRDSVKEQYF	TGTGCCAGCTCACCTCGGGACAGCGTAAAGGAGCAGTACTTC
TRBJ1-5	.	TRBV6-2/TRBV6-3	.	CASSYTGGNQPQHF	TGTGCCAGCAGTTACACGGGGGGGAATCAGCCCCAGCATTTT
TRBJ1-1	.	TRBV3-1/TRBV3-2	.	CASSRAGQLMNTEAFF	TGTGCCAGCAGCCGGGCCGGACAGCTAATGAACACTGAAGCTTTCTTT
TRBJ1-2	.	TRBV30	.	CAWSVRWVGEGYTF	TGTGCCTGGAGTGTACGGTGGGTGGGCGAGGGCTACACCTTC
TRBJ2-1	.	TRBV27	.	CASSSGPGQVEQFF	TGTGCCAGCAGTTCAGGACCCGGACAAGTCGAGCAGTTCTTC
TRBJ1-2	.	TRBV5-5	.	CASSLAGLGLLLYGYTF	TGTGCCAGCAGCTTGGCCGGGTTGGGGCTCTTACTCTATGGCTACACCTTC
TRBJ1-1	.	TRBV13	.	CASSLGEDYATEAFF	TGTGCCAGCAGCTTAGGGGAGGATTACGCCACTGAAGCTTTCTTT
TRBJ2-1	TRBD2	TRBV10-3	.	CAISPREGSYNEQFF	TGTGCCATCAGTCCGCGGGAGGGCTCCTACAATGAGCAGTTCTTC
TRBJ2-2	.	TRBV2	.	CASSEVSTGELFF	TGTGCCAGCAGTGAAGTCAGCACCGGGGAGCTGTTTTTT
TRBJ1-1	.	TRBV5-1	.	CASSLGDNRGAFF	TGCGCCAGCAGCTTGGGCGATAACCGGGGAGCTTTCTTT
TRBJ2-5	.	TRBV28	.	CASSTSARLRETQYF	.
TRBJ2-7	TRBD1	TRBV14	.	CASSQYGTGPYEQYF	TGTGCCAGCAGCCAGTACGGGACAGGTCCCTACGAGCAGTACTTC
TRBJ2-5	.	TRBV5-1	.	CASSLGPEQETQYF	TGCGCCAGCAGCTTGGGGCCGGAGCAAGAGACCCAGTACTTC
TRBJ2-7	TRBD2	TRBV27	.	CASSSGLGSYGQYF	TGTGCCAGCAGTTCAGGACTAGGCTCCTACGGGCAGTACTTC
TRBJ1-5	TRBD1	TRBV2	few	CASGQVGSNQPQHF	TGTGCCAGCGGACAGGTTGGGAGCAATCAGCCCCAGCATTTT
TRBJ2-2	TRBD2	TRBV30	.	CAALCGGHTGELFF	TGTGCCGCACTCTGCGGGGGGCACACCGGGGAGCTGTTTTTT
TRBJ2-3	TRBD2	TRBV11-2	.	CASSRLAVDTDTQYF	TGTGCCAGCTCTAGACTAGCGGTCGACACAGATACGCAGTATTTT
TRBJ1-1	TRBD1	TRBV2	.	CASTGQPNTEAFF	TGTGCCAGTACGGGACAGCCCAACACTGAAGCTTTCTTT
TRBJ2-7	TRBD2	TRBV19	.	CASSAGLAGYEQYF	TGTGCCAGTAGTGCGGGACTAGCGGGATACGAGCAGTACTTC
TRBJ2-5	TRBD2	TRBV10-3	.	CATRFGLAGETQYF	TGTGCCACCCGATTTGGGCTAGCGGGAGAGACCCAGTACTTC
TRBJ2-1	.	TRBV14	.	CASSLPSSYNEQFF	TGTGCCAGCAGTCTGCCGAGCTCCTACAATGAGCAGTTCTTC
TRBJ2-7	TRBD1	TRBV10-3	.	CAISERDREKDEQYF	TGTGCCATCAGTGAACGGGACAGGGAAAAGGACGAGCAGTACTTC
TRBJ2-3	.	TRBV11-2	once	CASSFRAGTLTDTQYF	TGTGCCAGCAGCTTCCGAGCGGGTACCCTCACAGATACGCAGTATTTT
TRBJ1-1	TRBD1	TRBV5-6	.	CASSTGTGHGNTEAFF	TGTGCCAGCAGCACCGGGACAGGGCATGGGAACACTGAAGCTTTCTTT
TRBJ2-5	.	TRBV29-1	.	CSVEPPPGKTQYF	TGCAGCGTTGAACCCCCGCCCGGGAAGACCCAGTACTTC
TRBJ1-2	TRBD1	TRBV5-1	.	CASSLPDRGYGYTF	TGCGCCAGCAGCTTGCCCGACAGGGGTTATGGCTACACCTTC
TRBJ1-1	TRBD1	TRBV3-1/TRBV3-2	.	CASSPGPGTGGRTEAFF	TGTGCCAGCAGCCCCGGTCCCGGGACAGGGGGAAGGACTGAAGCTTTCTTT
TRBJ2-7	.	TRBV27	.	CASSVTGDSYEQYF	TGTGCCAGCAGTGTGACAGGTGACTCCTACGAGCAGTACTTC
TRBJ1-5	.	TRBV7-2	.	CASSIQGQGQPQHF	TGTGCCAGCAGCATCCAGGGGCAGGGGCAGCCCCAGCATTTT